The 16 T cell receptor beta chains listed next were all sequenced from one sample in a study of neurological immune-mediated disorders. Using its own MiXCR run on the 5' RACE reads, TCRdb lists one record per CDR3 protein. The data contain 25,000 to 30,000 distinct CDR3 sequences, about 6.2% of them singletons. The sample consisted of PBMCs. The receptor set was obtained from a woman aged 45-59 years in good health.

There are many counts of this clonotype. V and J are TRBV20-1 and TRBJ2-3; no reliable D call. The V gene lost 4 bases and the J gene lost 1 base, with 9 bases spanning the gap. The CDR3 runs 13 residues. Germline assignment: CDR1 DFQATT and CDR2 SNEGSKA (reference sequence). The CDR3 DNA follows: TGCAGTGCTACCCTCAAACGCACAGATACGCAGTATTTT. This codes for CSATLKRTDTQYF.

This clonotype was seen many times. The genes are TRBV20-1 and TRBJ2-1, with D uncertain. Germline values: CDR1 DFQATT, CDR2 SNEGSKA (reference sequence). The CDR3 is 17 amino acids. The germline V and J ends were trimmed by 1 base and 0 bases, with 16 bases remaining between them. This CDR3 reads CSARAIVRKSSYNEQFF. Written as DNA, the CDR3 is TGCAGTGCTAGAGCAATCGTCCGAAAGAGCTCCTACAATGAGCAGTTCTTC.

This clonotype occurred many times. The chain is built from TRBV20-1 and TRBJ2-1, with TRBD2 matching over 11 bases. Germline lookup yields CDR1 DFQATT and CDR2 SNEGSKA (reference sequence). This CDR3 has 14 residues. The trim removed 6 bases at V and 6 bases at J, leaving 7 bases unmatched. Here the CDR3 reads CSAPTSGTRNEQFF. In nucleotides, the CDR3 is TGCAGTGCCCCGACTAGCGGGACACGCAATGAGCAGTTCTTC.

This clonotype appeared many times. The chain carries TRBV3-1 and TRBJ2-7; TRBD2 aligns across 7 bases. Germline values: CDR1 LGHDT, CDR2 YNNKEL (reference sequence). The CDR3 runs to 15 residues. V lost 4 bases, J lost 3 bases, and 9 bases stayed unmatched. This CDR3 is CASSLDRDYNYEQYF. Here the CDR3 DNA reads TGTGCCAGCAGCCTCGACCGGGACTATAACTACGAGCAGTACTTC.

This clonotype was counted at least ten times. The chain links TRBV5-1 to TRBJ2-1; 7 bases align to TRBD1. The CDR3 consists of 11 residues. Germline CDR1 reads SGHRS; CDR2 reads YFSETQ. Trimming removed 0 bases from V and 12 bases from J; junction bases left unmatched: 0. In DNA form, the CDR3 reads TGCGCCAGCAGCTTGGACAGGGGGCAGTTCTTC. Its protein product is CASSLDRGQFF. Full variable domain (rest looked up from reference TRBV5-1 and TRBJ2-1): KAGVTQTPRYLIKTRGQQVTLSCSPISGHRSVSWYQQTPGQGLQFLFEYFSETQRNKGNFPGRFSGRQFSNSRSEMNVSTLELGDSALYLCASSLDRGQFFGPGTRLTVL.

This clonotype was counted ten times or more. The rearrangement uses TRBV24-1 and TRBJ2-1; a possible D gene is TRBD2 (5 bases). This CDR3 spans 13 amino acids. The V and J ends lost 2 bases and 10 bases respectively, with 11 bases between them. Germline V gene sequence: CDR1 KGHDR, CDR2 SFDVKD. The CDR3 loop is CATSDSGREEQFF. As DNA, the CDR3 is TGTGCCACCAGTGATTCCGGACGGGAAGAGCAGTTCTTC.

This clonotype occurred many times. The chain combines TRBV5-1 with TRBJ1-2; D gene unclear. CDR3 size: 13 residues. From germline, CDR1 is SGHRS and CDR2 YFSETQ. V gave up 8 bases and J gave up 2 bases, with 13 bases separating them. The CDR3 DNA is TGCGCCAGTGCGAAAGAGCTCAACTATGGCTACACCTTC. Translated, it gives CASAKELNYGYTF.

This clonotype was counted ten times or more. This chain links TRBV29-1 with TRBJ1-2; D is unclear. CDR3 size: 13 residues. Germline CDR1 SQVTM, CDR2 ANQGSEA. Deletions cut 1 base from V and 4 bases from J, with 10 bases between. The CDR3 region has the DNA TGCAGCGTTGAAGGCCGGACGGGCTATGGCTACACCTTC. Amino acids: CSVEGRTGYGYTF.

This clonotype was seen many times. The chain uses TRBV5-8 and TRBJ2-1; D is possibly TRBD1 (6 bases). Between the trimmed V and J ends, which lost 5 bases and 9 bases, there was a span of 15 bases. In germline, CDR1 is SGHTS, CDR2 YDEGEE. The CDR3 runs to 13 residues. DNA of the CDR3: TGTGCCAGCAGGGAACAGGGTCGGGGTGAGCAGTTCTTC. It translates to CASREQGRGEQFF. Complete variable domain (other parts from reference TRBV5-8 and TRBJ2-1): EAGVTQSPTHLIKTRGQQATLRCSPISGHTSVYWYQQALGLGLQFLLWYDEGEERNRGNFPPRFSGRQFPNYSSELNVNALELEDSALYLCASREQGRGEQFFGPGTRLTVL.

This clonotype was counted ten times or more. The rearrangement uses TRBV2 and TRBJ1-2, with D unresolved. Germline lookup yields CDR1 SNHLY and CDR2 FYNNEI. The CDR3 consists of 13 residues. V lost 2 bases, J lost 3 bases, and 7 bases lay in between. The chain's CDR3 is CASSENRDYGYTF. The DNA of the CDR3 is TGTGCCAGCAGTGAAAACAGAGACTATGGCTACACCTTC.

This clonotype has a count of ten or more. V is TRBV7-8 and J is TRBJ2-7; 9 positions agree with TRBD2. The CDR3 covers 16 residues. V dropped 1 base and J dropped 0; count of bases not matched to a gene: 4. Germline V gene sequence: CDR1 SGHVS, CDR2 FQNEAQ. CDR3 DNA: TGTGCCAGCAGCTTAGAAGCTAGCGGGAACTCCTACGAGCAGTACTTC. Its protein product is CASSLEASGNSYEQYF.

This clonotype is judged medium-sized. DNA of the CDR3: TGTGCCAGCAGCCAAGATTGGGGACAGGGACGCACCGGGGAGCTGTTTTTT. It yields the protein CASSQDWGQGRTGELFF. The rearrangement joins TRBV14 to TRBJ2-2, with 9 bases matching TRBD1. The CDR3 is 17 amino acids. Losses at the gene ends were 0 bases for V and 4 bases for J; bases not matched to a gene: 6. From germline, CDR1 is SGHDN and CDR2 FVKESK.

This clonotype was found many times. The chain employs TRBV4-1 and TRBJ2-3; D gene unclear. CDR1 MGHRA and CDR2 YSYEKL come from the germline V gene. Trimming took off 1 base at V and 1 base at J, with 12 bases between the two ends. This CDR3 has 16 residues. CDR3 in amino acids: CASSQAYGGGTDTQYF. The CDR3 DNA follows: TGCGCCAGCAGCCAAGCTTATGGTGGGGGCACAGATACGCAGTATTTT.

The table lists this clonotype with many counts. This CDR3 is CASSLGAPRNEKLFF. In nucleotides, the CDR3 is TGCGCCAGCAGCTTGGGGGCCCCGAGAAATGAAAAACTGTTTTTT. The V gene is TRBV5-1, the J gene TRBJ1-4; D ambiguous. The CDR3 has 15 residues. Trimming removed 0 bases at V and 5 bases at J, with 11 bases between. CDR1 is SGHRS, CDR2 YFSETQ, per germline.

This clonotype was counted many times. The chain links TRBV9 to TRBJ2-1; 7 bases are a match to TRBD1. Losses at the gene ends were 4 bases for V and 1 base for J; bases not matched to a gene: 5. This CDR3 has 15 amino acids. Germline values: CDR1 SGDLS, CDR2 YYNGEE. The CDR3 sequence: CASSTQQGSYNEQFF. The CDR3 coding sequence is TGTGCCAGCAGCACCCAACAGGGGTCCTACAATGAGCAGTTCTTC.

This clonotype was counted many times. CDR3 DNA sequence: TGTGCCAGCAGCCCGGGACAGGGGTCGGATGAGCAGTTCTTC. Translation gives CASSPGQGSDEQFF. The gene calls are TRBV7-3 and TRBJ2-1, with TRBD1 matching 10 bases. The CDR3 runs 14 residues. J was trimmed by 8 bases and V by 5 bases; bases with no gene match: 6. Germline CDR1 reads SGHTA; CDR2 reads FQGTGA.